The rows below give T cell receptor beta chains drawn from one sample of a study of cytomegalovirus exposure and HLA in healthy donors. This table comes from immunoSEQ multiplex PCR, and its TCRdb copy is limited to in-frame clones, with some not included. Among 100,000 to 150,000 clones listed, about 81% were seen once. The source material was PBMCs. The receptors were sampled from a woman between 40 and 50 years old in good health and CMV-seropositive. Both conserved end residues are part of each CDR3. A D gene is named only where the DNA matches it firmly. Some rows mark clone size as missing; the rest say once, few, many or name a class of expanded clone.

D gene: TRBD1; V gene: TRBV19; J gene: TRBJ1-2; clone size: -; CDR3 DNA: TGTGCCAGTAGTATACAGGGGGACGACTATGGCTACACCTTC; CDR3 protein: CASSIQGDDYGYTF
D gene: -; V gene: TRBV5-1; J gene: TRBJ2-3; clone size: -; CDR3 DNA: TGCGCCAGCAGTGGCGGGGGCAGGGGCACAGATACGCAGTATTTT; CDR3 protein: CASSGGGRGTDTQYF
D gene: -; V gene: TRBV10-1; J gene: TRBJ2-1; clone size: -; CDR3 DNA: TGCGCCAGCAGTAACAGGGACCTGAGGACTAGGAATGAGCAGTTCTTC; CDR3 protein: CASSNRDLRTRNEQFF
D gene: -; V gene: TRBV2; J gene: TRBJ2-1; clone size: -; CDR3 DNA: TGTGCCAGCAGACCCGACAGTTACGGTGAGCAGTTCTTC; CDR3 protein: CASRPDSYGEQFF
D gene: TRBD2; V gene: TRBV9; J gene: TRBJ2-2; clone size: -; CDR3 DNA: TGTGCCAGCAGCGTGGTTAGCGGGGGGGCGAACACCGGGGAGCTGTTTTTT; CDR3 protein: CASSVVSGGANTGELFF
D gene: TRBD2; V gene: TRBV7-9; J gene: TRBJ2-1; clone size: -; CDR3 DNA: TGTGCCAGCAGCTTAGTCCTAGCGGGCAATGAGCAGTTCTTC; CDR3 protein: CASSLVLAGNEQFF
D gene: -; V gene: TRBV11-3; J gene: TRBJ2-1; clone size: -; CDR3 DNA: TGTGCCAGCAGCTTAGGCCCCCCTAGACGCAATGAGCAGTTCTTC; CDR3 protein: CASSLGPPRRNEQFF
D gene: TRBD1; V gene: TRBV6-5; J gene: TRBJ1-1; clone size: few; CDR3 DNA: TGTGCCAGCAGACAGGGGATTACGACGGTCGTTGAAGCTTTCTTT; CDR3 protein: CASRQGITTVVEAFF
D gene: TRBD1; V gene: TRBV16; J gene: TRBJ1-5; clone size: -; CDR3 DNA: TGTGCCAGCAGCCAATTTGACAGGGATGATCAGCCCCAGCATTTT; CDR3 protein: CASSQFDRDDQPQHF
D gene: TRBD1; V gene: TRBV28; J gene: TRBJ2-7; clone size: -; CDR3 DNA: TGTGCCAGCAGCCGGACAGGATCACCGCAAACCGCCTTC; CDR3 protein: CASSRTGSPQTAF
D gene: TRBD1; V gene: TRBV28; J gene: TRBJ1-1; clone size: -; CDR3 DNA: TGTGCCAGCAGGGGACAGGCGCTCACTGAAGCTTTCTTT; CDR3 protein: CASRGQALTEAFF
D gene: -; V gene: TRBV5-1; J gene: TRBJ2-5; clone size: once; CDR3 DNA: TGCGCCAGCAGCTTGTCAGGGAAAGGACAAGAGACCCAGTACTTC; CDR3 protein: CASSLSGKGQETQYF
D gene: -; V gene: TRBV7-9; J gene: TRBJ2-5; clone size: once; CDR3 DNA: TGTTCCAGCAGCTTAGGTTGGGGCCTGGAGACCCAGTACTTC; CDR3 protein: CSSSLGWGLETQYF
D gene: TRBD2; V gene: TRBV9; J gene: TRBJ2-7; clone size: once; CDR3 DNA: TGTGCCAGCAGCGAGGGACTAGCGGTCTCCTACGAGCAGTACTTC; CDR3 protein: CASSEGLAVSYEQYF
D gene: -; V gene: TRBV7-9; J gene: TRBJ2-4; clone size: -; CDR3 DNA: TGTGCCAGCAGCTTTTCTATGACCAAAAACATTCAGTACTTC; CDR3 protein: CASSFSMTKNIQYF
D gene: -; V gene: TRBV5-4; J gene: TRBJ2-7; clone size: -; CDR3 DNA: TGTGCCAGCGGCTATGGTACGGGGGTCACCTACGAGCAGTACTTC; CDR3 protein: CASGYGTGVTYEQYF
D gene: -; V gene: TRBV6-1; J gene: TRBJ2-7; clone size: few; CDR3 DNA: TGTGTTTTTTTCAAGCAGAAGGCGGCATACGAGCAGTACTTC; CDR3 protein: CVFFKQKAAYEQYF
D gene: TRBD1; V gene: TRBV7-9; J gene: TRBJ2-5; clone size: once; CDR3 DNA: TGTGCCAGCAGCTTAGGCCGCCGGGACAGGGGCCGAGAGACCCAGTACTTC; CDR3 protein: CASSLGRRDRGRETQYF
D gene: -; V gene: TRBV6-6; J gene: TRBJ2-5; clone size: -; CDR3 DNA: TGTGCCAGCAGCCAGGACTGGGGTCAAGAGACCCAGTACTTC; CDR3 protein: CASSQDWGQETQYF
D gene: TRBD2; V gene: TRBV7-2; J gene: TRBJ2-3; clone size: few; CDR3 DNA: TGTGCCAGCAGCTTAGTCGTAGCGGGAGGGTCAGATACGCAGTATTTT; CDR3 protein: CASSLVVAGGSDTQYF
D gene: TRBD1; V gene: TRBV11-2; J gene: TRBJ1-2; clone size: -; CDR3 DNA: TGTGCCAGCAGTCAACAGGGGGAAGGCTATGGCTACACCTTC; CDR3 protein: CASSQQGEGYGYTF
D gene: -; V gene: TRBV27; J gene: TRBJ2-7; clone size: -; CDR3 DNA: TGTGCCAGCAGTTTCCTGAGTTCCTACGAGCAGTACTTC; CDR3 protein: CASSFLSSYEQYF
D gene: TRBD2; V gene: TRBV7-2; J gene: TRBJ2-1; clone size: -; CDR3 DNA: TGTGCCAGCAGCCCAGAAGCGGGGGGCGAAACCAATGAGCAGTTCTTC; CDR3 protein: CASSPEAGGETNEQFF
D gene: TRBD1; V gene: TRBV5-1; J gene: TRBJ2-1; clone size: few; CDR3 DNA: TGCGCCAGCAGCCCGGGACAGGGTGGGGGCAATGAGCAGTTCTTC; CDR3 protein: CASSPGQGGGNEQFF
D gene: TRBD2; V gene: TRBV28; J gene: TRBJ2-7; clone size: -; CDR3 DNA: TGTGCCAGCAGTTGGAGCGGGGTGAGCTCCTACGAGCAGTACTTC; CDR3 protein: CASSWSGVSSYEQYF
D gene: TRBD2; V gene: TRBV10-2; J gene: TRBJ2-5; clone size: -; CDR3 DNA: TGCGCCAGCAGTGCCGGGAGGGGAATCGAGACCCAGTACTTC; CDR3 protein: CASSAGRGIETQYF
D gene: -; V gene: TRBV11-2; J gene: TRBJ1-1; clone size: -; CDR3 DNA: TGTGCCAGCAGCTTAGTGGCAGGGGACACTGAAGCTTTCTTT; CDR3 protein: CASSLVAGDTEAFF
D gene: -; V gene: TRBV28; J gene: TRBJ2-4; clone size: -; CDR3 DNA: TGTGCCAGCGGGATAGGGGCGGAGAAAAACATTCAGTACTTC; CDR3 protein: CASGIGAEKNIQYF
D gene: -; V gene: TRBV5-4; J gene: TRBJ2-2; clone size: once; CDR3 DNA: TGTGCCAGCAGCTTGAAGGGACTTTACACCGGGGAGCTGTTTTTT; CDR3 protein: CASSLKGLYTGELFF
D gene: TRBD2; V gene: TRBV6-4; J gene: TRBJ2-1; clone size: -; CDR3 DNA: TGTGCCAGCAGTGACTTTAGTAGCGGGTTGGGGGAGCAGTTCTTC; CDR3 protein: CASSDFSSGLGEQFF
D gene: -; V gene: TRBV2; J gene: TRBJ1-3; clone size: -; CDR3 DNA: TGTGCCAGCAGTTTAAATTTTGGAAACACCATATATTTT; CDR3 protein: CASSLNFGNTIYF
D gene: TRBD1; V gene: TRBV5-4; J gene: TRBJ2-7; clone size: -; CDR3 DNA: TGTGCCAGCAGCTTGGGTGCGTCCGGGACAGTCCGTGTCTACGAGCAGTACTTC; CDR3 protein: CASSLGASGTVRVYEQYF
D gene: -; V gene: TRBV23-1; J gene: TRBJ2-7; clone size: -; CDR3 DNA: TGCGCCAGCATCCCCAGGGGTTACTACGAGCAGTACTTC; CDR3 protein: CASIPRGYYEQYF
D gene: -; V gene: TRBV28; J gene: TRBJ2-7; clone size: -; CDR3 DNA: TGTGCCAGCATCACACCAACCCCGGGGGTCTCCTACGAGCAGTACTTC; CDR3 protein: CASITPTPGVSYEQYF
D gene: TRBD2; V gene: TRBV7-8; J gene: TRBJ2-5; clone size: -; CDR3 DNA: TGTGCCAGCAGCCCCGCGGCTAGCGGGGATACCTTTACGACCCAGTACTTC; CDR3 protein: CASSPAASGDTFTTQYF
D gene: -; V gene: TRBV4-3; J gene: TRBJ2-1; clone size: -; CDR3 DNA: TGCGCCAGCAGCCAAGAAGGGGGGGCGGGAAATGAGCAGTTCTTC; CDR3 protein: CASSQEGGAGNEQFF
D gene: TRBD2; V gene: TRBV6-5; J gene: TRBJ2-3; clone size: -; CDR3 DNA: TGTGCCAGCAGTTCCGTCGGACTAGCCGGCGCAGATACGCAGTATTTT; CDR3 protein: CASSSVGLAGADTQYF
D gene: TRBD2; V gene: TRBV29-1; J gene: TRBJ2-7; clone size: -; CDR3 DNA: TGCAGCGTTTCCGGACTAGCGGGAGATCGGGGCTACGAGCAGTACTTC; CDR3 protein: CSVSGLAGDRGYEQYF
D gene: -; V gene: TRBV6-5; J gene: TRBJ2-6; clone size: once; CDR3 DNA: TGTGCCAGCAGACCCACAGGGTCTGGGGCCAACGTCCTGACTTTC; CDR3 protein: CASRPTGSGANVLTF
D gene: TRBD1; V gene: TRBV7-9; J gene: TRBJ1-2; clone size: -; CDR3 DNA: TGTGCCAGCAGCTTAGTTACAGGGGGCTTTTATGGCTACACCTTC; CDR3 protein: CASSLVTGGFYGYTF
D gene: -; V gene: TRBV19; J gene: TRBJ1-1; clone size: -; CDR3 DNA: TGTGCCAGTAGTATCGGCGGGGGTGGAGCTTTCTTT; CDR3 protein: CASSIGGGGAFF
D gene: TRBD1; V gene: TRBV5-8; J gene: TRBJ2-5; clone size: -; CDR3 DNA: TGTGCCAGCAGGGGGACAGGGGCACTGCTGTACCAAGAGACCCAGTACTTC; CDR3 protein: CASRGTGALLYQETQYF
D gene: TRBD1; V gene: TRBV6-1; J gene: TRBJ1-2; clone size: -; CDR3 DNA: TGTGCCAGCAGTGAAGGGGGACAGCTATATGGCTACACCTTC; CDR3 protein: CASSEGGQLYGYTF
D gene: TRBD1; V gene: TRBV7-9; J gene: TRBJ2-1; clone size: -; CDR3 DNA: TGTGCCAGCAGCCCTCGACAGGGGCGGGACAATGAGCAGTTCTTC; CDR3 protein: CASSPRQGRDNEQFF
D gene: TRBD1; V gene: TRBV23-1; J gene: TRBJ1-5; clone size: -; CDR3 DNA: TGCGCCAGCAGTCCGGACAGGAAGAATCAGCCCCAGCATTTT; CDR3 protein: CASSPDRKNQPQHF
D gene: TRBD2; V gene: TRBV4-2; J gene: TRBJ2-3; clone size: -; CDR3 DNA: TGTGCCAGCAGCCCCCTAGCGGACACAGATACGCAGTATTTT; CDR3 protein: CASSPLADTDTQYF
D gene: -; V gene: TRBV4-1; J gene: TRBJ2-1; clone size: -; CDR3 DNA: TGCGCCAGCAGGGCGACACAGGGATCCTACAATGAGCAGTTCTTC; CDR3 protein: CASRATQGSYNEQFF